Shown below are 23 T cell receptor beta chains from a single sample sequenced in a study of T cell responses to AZD1222 COVID-19 vaccine. Profiled with immunoSEQ multiplex PCR; TCRdb holds only in-frame clones, not every one. The repertoire holds 150,000 or so clones, with 75% to 95% as singletons. Here the sequenced sample was peripheral blood, taken on day 0 of AZD1222 vaccination. These receptors were obtained from an adult in good health.

V is TRBV11-2 and J is TRBJ1-1; weak D call: TRBD1 (5 bases). V shed 1 base and J shed 5 bases, with 11 bases lying between them. CDR3 length: 14 amino acids. Germline loops: CDR1 SGHAT, CDR2 FQNNGV. The CDR3 region is CASSLVRGGTEAFF. The CDR3 nucleotides are TGTGCCAGCAGCTTAGTTAGGGGAGGGACTGAAGCTTTCTTT.

This chain joins TRBV19 and TRBJ1-2, with D hard to call. V lost 6 bases to trimming and J lost 4 bases, with 12 bases between them. This CDR3 comprises 13 residues. Germline V gives CDR1 LNHDA, CDR2 SQIVND (reference sequence). CDR3 nucleotides: TGTGCCAGTAGACAAGCCCGCAGCTATGGCTACACCTTC. Protein: CASRQARSYGYTF.

The rearrangement joins TRBV7-2 to TRBJ2-1, with 7 bases lining up with TRBD2. CDR1 and CDR2 (germline): SGHTA, FQGNSA. The V and J ends lost 5 bases and 5 bases, in that order; junction bases with no gene match: 15. The CDR3 has 17 residues. CDR3 coding DNA: TGTGCCAGCAGCCTCCGTGGGAGCGGGGTTTCCGACAATGAGCAGTTCTTC. This translates into CASSLRGSGVSDNEQFF.

The V gene is TRBV7-8, the J gene TRBJ1-1; D is unclear. Trimming removed 1 base from V and 5 bases from J, with 8 bases in between. CDR3 length equals 13 residues. In germline, CDR1 is SGHVS, CDR2 FQNEAQ. The CDR3 DNA reads as TGTGCCAGCAGCTTAGTCACTAGGACTGAAGCTTTCTTT. Translated: CASSLVTRTEAFF.

This rearrangement joins TRBV28 to TRBJ1-5; no definite D call. V gave up 4 bases and J gave up 3 bases, with 19 bases separating them. The CDR3 extends over 17 amino acids. Germline-derived CDR1 and CDR2 are MDHEN and SYDVKM. The CDR3 protein is CASSYPPPGSINQPQHF. The CDR3 DNA reads TGTGCCAGCAGTTACCCGCCCCCCGGGTCTATCAATCAGCCCCAGCATTTT. The full variable domain, in which reference TRBV28 and TRBJ1-5 provide the parts outside the CDR3, is DVKVTQSSRYLVKRTGEKVFLECVQDMDHENMFWYRQDPGLGLRLIYFSYDVKMKEKGDIPEGYSVSREKKERFSLILESASTNQTSMYLCASSYPPPGSINQPQHFGDGTRLSIL.

The chain has TRBV7-8 and TRBJ2-7; D is uncertain. V lost 5 bases and J lost 5, with 16 bases in between. This CDR3 is built from 14 residues. Germline CDR1 SGHVS, CDR2 FQNEAQ. The CDR3 protein is CASSHRTVRDEQYF. For the CDR3, the DNA is TGTGCCAGCAGCCATCGGACCGTTAGAGACGAGCAGTACTTC.

This chain connects TRBV2 to TRBJ2-5; D uncertain. This CDR3 is 13 amino acids long. The V end was cut by 7 bases, the J end by 7 bases, with 16 bases between. Germline V CDR1 and CDR2: SNHLY, FYNNEI. The DNA of the CDR3 is TGTGCCAGCACCCCGACCGGTTCAGGGACCCAGTACTTC. Amino acids: CASTPTGSGTQYF. The variable domain in full, completed from reference TRBV2 and TRBJ2-5, reads EPEVTQTPSHQVTQMGQEVILRCVPISNHLYFYWYRQILGQKVEFLVSFYNNEISEKSEIFDDQFSVERPDGSNFTLKIRSTKLEDSAMYFCASTPTGSGTQYFGPGTRLLVL.

This sequence joins TRBV11-2 and TRBJ2-7, with D possibly being TRBD1 (6 bases). The germline gives CDR1 SGHAT, CDR2 FQNNGV. The CDR3 consists of 15 residues. The V end lost 5 bases, the J end lost 0 bases, and 14 bases lay between the germline ends. CDR3 sequence reads: CASSQGITSSYEQYF. In DNA form, the CDR3 reads TGTGCCAGCAGCCAGGGGATAACGAGCTCCTACGAGCAGTACTTC. Full variable domain (outside the CDR3, taken from reference TRBV11-2 and TRBJ2-7): EAGVAQSPRYKIIEKRQSVAFWCNPISGHATLYWYQQILGQGPKLLIQFQNNGVVDDSQLPKDRFSAERLKGVDSTLKIQPAKLEDSAVYLCASSQGITSSYEQYFGPGTRLTVT.

The chain recombines TRBV2 with TRBJ2-6; 7 bases agree with TRBD1. Germline V lookup: CDR1 SNHLY, CDR2 FYNNEI. The CDR3 contains 17 residues. V shed 3 bases and J 9 bases; nucleotides not matched to a gene: 14. The CDR3 here is CASSDRGGAPLGNVLTF. The CDR3 coding sequence is TGTGCCAGCAGTGATAGAGGGGGCGCCCCTCTTGGCAACGTCCTGACTTTC. Combining the CDR3 with reference TRBV2 and TRBJ2-6 gives the whole variable domain EPEVTQTPSHQVTQMGQEVILRCVPISNHLYFYWYRQILGQKVEFLVSFYNNEISEKSEIFDDQFSVERPDGSNFTLKIRSTKLEDSAMYFCASSDRGGAPLGNVLTFGAGSRLTVL.

The J gene is TRBJ1-1, the V gene TRBV4-1; D is unclear. Per the germline V gene, CDR1 is MGHRA and CDR2 is YSYEKL. Deletions cut 0 bases from V and 5 bases from J, with 10 bases between. The CDR3 loop spans 14 amino acids. The CDR3 region has the DNA TGCGCCAGCAGCCAAGAAGGACGGAGAACTGAAGCTTTCTTT. Its translation: CASSQEGRRTEAFF.

V usage is TRBV20-1 and J usage is TRBJ1-1; D is unresolved. Between the trimmed V and J ends, which lost 6 bases and 3 bases, there was a span of 8 bases. This CDR3 contains 11 residues. Per the germline V gene, CDR1 is DFQATT and CDR2 is SNEGSKA (reference sequence). Here the CDR3 reads CSAGADTEAFF. For the CDR3, the DNA is TGCAGTGCCGGCGCGGACACTGAAGCTTTCTTT.

This clone was detected once. The chain has TRBV5-6 and TRBJ2-7; TRBD1 agrees at 9 bases. The CDR3 has 14 amino acids. Per the germline V gene, CDR1 is SGHDT and CDR2 is YYEEEE. The V segment lost 4 bases and the J segment 2 bases; nucleotides outside the gene matches: 4. CDR3 residues: CASSHRQGAYEQYF. CDR3 DNA sequence: TGTGCCAGCAGCCACCGACAGGGGGCCTACGAGCAGTACTTC.

The chain recombines TRBV3-1 (or the pseudogene TRBV3-2) with TRBJ2-5; 7 bases line up with TRBD1. CDR1 is LGHDT, CDR2 YNNKEL, per germline (reference sequence). This CDR3 is built from 12 residues. With 4 bases clipped from V and 12 bases from J, the junction kept 8 bases outside the gene matches. The CDR3 DNA is TGTGCCAGCAGCCCAGGGGGACCCCCCGAGTACTTC. This gives the protein CASSPGGPPEYF.

V usage is TRBV21-1 and J usage is TRBJ2-7; the table's D call TRBD1 went unverified against the DNA. TRBV21-1 is labeled a pseudogene. The CDR3 length is 10 residues. The CDR3: CASWADEQYF. The CDR3 DNA reads as TGTGCCAGCTGGGCTGACGAGCAGTACTTC.

The V gene is TRBV29-1, the J gene TRBJ2-3; 8 nucleotides match TRBD2. The CDR3 is 15 amino acids. Germline V CDR1 and CDR2: SQVTM, ANQGSEA. Trimming took 2 bases from V and 6 from J; bases not matched to a gene: 10. CDR3 nucleotides: TGCAGCGTTGAATTAATTAGCGGGGACCGGGATACGCAGTATTTT. It encodes CSVELISGDRDTQYF.

The chain is built from TRBV18 and TRBJ1-2; 8 bases fit TRBD1. The CDR3 runs 16 residues. V shed 6 bases and J 4 bases; nucleotides not matched to a gene: 13. Germline CDR1 KGHSH, CDR2 LQKENI. The chain's CDR3 is CASSLRQGQESYGYTF. CDR3 in DNA: TGTGCCAGCTCCCTCAGGCAGGGACAGGAGTCCTATGGCTACACCTTC.

V gene TRBV4-3 combines with J gene TRBJ1-1; D is ambiguous. This CDR3 contains 14 residues. The V end lost 3 bases, the J end lost 1 base, and 9 bases lay between the germline ends. Per the germline V gene, CDR1 is LGHNA and CDR2 is YSLEER. DNA for the CDR3: TGCGCCAGCAGCCATCAGGTTGGGAACACTGAAGCTTTCTTT. Translated, it gives CASSHQVGNTEAFF.

The V and J genes are TRBV6-5 and TRBJ1-6; 7 nucleotides match TRBD1. The CDR3 extends over 15 amino acids. Germline V gene sequence: CDR1 MNHEY, CDR2 SVGAGI. Trimming took 0 bases from V and 7 from J; bases not matched to a gene: 3. CDR3 in amino acids: CASSYSGTANSPLHF. DNA of the CDR3: TGTGCCAGCAGTTACTCGGGGACAGCCAATTCACCCCTCCACTTT.

The rearrangement joins TRBV5-8 to TRBJ2-1; 10 positions match TRBD2. This CDR3 is built from 15 residues. Germline V lookup: CDR1 SGHTS, CDR2 YDEGEE. After removal of 2 bases from V and 8 bases from J, the junction contained 7 bases not matched to a gene. CDR3 sequence: CASSFALAGVDEQFF. The CDR3 coding sequence is TGTGCCAGCAGCTTCGCCCTAGCGGGGGTTGATGAGCAGTTCTTC.

The V call is TRBV5-1, the J call TRBJ1-5; weak D call: TRBD1 (6 bases). The ends were cut back, 5 bases at V and 1 base at J, with 16 bases in the middle. This CDR3 spans 16 amino acids. CDR1 and CDR2 from the germline V gene are SGHRS and YFSETQ. The CDR3 sequence: CASSPGGQGSNQPQHF. The DNA for the CDR3 is TGCGCCAGCAGTCCAGGCGGCCAGGGGAGCAATCAGCCCCAGCATTTT.

The chain has TRBV7-9 and TRBJ2-1; no reliable D call. The V end lost 1 base, the J end lost 4 bases, and 11 bases lay between the germline ends. Germline V gene lookup returns CDR1 SEHNR and CDR2 FQNEAQ (reference sequence). The CDR3 totals 15 residues. CDR3 sequence (DNA): TGTGCCAGCAGCTTAGGGCTAATCCAGTACAATGAGCAGTTCTTC. Translated: CASSLGLIQYNEQFF.

This sequence joins TRBV24-1 and TRBJ2-5, with TRBD1 matching over 7 bases. This CDR3 comprises 15 residues. J gave up 4 bases and V 3 bases, and 7 bases lay outside the gene matches. CDR1 and CDR2 from the germline V gene are KGHDR and SFDVKD. CDR3 sequence: CATSDPTPGGETQYF. The CDR3 region has the DNA TGTGCCACCAGTGATCCGACCCCAGGGGGAGAGACCCAGTACTTC.

The chain uses TRBV9 and TRBJ2-7, with D tentatively TRBD2 (6 bases). Germline loops: CDR1 SGDLS, CDR2 YYNGEE. The CDR3 loop spans 12 amino acids. V was trimmed by 4 bases and J by 5 bases, leaving 10 bases between them. The CDR3: CASSTPGDEQYF. The CDR3 coding sequence is TGTGCCAGCAGCACCCCGGGGGACGAGCAGTACTTC.